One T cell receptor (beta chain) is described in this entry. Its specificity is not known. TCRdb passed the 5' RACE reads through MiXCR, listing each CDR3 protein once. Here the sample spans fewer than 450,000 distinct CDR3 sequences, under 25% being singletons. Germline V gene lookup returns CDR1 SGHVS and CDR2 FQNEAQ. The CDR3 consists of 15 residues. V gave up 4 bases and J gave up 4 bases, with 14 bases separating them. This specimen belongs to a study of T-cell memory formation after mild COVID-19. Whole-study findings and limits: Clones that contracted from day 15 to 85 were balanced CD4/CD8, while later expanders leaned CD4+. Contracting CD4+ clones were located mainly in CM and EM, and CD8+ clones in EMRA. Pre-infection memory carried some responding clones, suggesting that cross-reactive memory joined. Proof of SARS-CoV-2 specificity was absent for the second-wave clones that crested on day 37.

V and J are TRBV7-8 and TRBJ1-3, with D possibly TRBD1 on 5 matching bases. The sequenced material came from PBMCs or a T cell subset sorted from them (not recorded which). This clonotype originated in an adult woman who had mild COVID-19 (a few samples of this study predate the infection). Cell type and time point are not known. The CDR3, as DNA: TGTGCCAGCAGCTCCCCCCAGGGTGCAGGAAACACCATATATTTT. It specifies CASSSPQGAGNTIYF. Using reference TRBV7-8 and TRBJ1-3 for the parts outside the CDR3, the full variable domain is GAGVSQSPRYKVAKRGQDVALRCDPISGHVSLFWYQQALGQGPEFLTYFQNEAQLDKSGLPSDRFFAERPEGSVSTLKIQRTQQEDSAVYLCASSSPQGAGNTIYFGEGSWLTVV.